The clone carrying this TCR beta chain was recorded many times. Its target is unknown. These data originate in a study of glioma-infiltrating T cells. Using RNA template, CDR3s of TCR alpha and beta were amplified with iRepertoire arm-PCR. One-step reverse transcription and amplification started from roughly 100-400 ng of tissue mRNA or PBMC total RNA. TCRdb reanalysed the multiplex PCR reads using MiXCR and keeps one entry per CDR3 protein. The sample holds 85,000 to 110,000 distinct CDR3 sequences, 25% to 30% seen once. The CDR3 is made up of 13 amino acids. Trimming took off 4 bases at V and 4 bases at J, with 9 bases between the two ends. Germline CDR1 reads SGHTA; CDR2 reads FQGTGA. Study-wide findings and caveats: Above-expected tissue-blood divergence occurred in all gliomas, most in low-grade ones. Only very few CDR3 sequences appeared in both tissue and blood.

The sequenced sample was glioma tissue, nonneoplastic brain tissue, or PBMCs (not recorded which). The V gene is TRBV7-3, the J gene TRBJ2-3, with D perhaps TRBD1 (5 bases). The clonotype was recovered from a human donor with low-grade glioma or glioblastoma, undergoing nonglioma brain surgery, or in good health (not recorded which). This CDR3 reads CASSSRVADTQYF. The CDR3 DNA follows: TGTGCCAGCAGCTCCAGGGTCGCAGATACGCAGTATTTT.